This passage covers 31 T cell receptor beta chains from one sample sequenced in a study of cytomegalovirus exposure and HLA in healthy donors. The data were produced by immunoSEQ multiplex PCR, yet TCRdb's version contains in-frame clones alone and is incomplete. The sample includes more than 110,000 clones, 94% of them seen just once. The sequenced material came from PBMCs. The receptors were sampled from a man younger than 30 in good health and CMV-seropositive.

The chain joins TRBV7-7 to TRBJ2-7, with no clear D. V was shortened by 1 base and J by 3 bases, with 13 bases between the two germline ends. The CDR3 is 15 residues long. Germline V gene lookup returns CDR1 SSHAT and CDR2 FNYEAQ (reference sequence). CDR3 protein: CASSLGAGPYYEQYF. CDR3 coding DNA: TGTGCCAGCAGCTTAGGTGCAGGTCCTTACTACGAGCAGTACTTC.

The chain recombines TRBV7-3 with TRBJ2-1, with TRBD2 identical over 9 bases. Germline trimming cut 1 base from V and 5 bases from J; bases unmatched to any gene: 6. In germline, CDR1 is SGHTA, CDR2 FQGTGA. The CDR3 is 16 amino acids. CDR3 sequence (DNA): TGTGCCAGCAGCTTAATTTCTAGCGGGAAAGACAATGAGCAGTTCTTC. Translated, it gives CASSLISSGKDNEQFF.

J is TRBJ2-7 and V is TRBV6-4; 10 positions match TRBD2. The CDR3 has 15 residues. Germline V gene lookup returns CDR1 MRHNA and CDR2 SNTAGT. J lost 3 bases, V lost 5 bases, and 7 bases had no gene match. In nucleotides, the CDR3 is TGTGCCAGCAGTTCTTCCGGGACTAGCGTCTACGAGCAGTACTTC. Translating gives CASSSSGTSVYEQYF.

The V gene is TRBV2, the J gene TRBJ1-4; D ambiguous. Germline V gene data show CDR1 as SNHLY and CDR2 as FYNNEI. The CDR3 loop spans 15 amino acids. With 3 bases removed from V and 3 bases from J, the gap between germline ends came to 11 bases. This CDR3 reads CASSDLRPPNEKLFF. The CDR3 nucleotides are TGTGCCAGCAGTGACCTCAGGCCACCTAATGAAAAACTGTTTTTT.

The CDR3 DNA sequence: TGTGCCAGCAGTTCCTTTTCTTACACTGAAGCTTTCTTT. It translates to CASSSFSYTEAFF. This rearrangement joins TRBV28 to TRBJ1-1; unclear D gene. CDR3 length: 13 residues. Trimming removed 4 bases from V and 3 bases from J, with 9 bases in between. CDR1 is MDHEN and CDR2 is SYDVKM in the germline V gene.

V gene TRBV6-5 combines with J gene TRBJ2-1; 10 bases are a match to TRBD2. Germline CDR1 reads MNHEY; CDR2 reads SVGAGI. J lost 2 bases, V lost 4 bases, and 2 bases had no gene match. There are 15 residues in the CDR3. The CDR3, as DNA: TGTGCCAGCAGTTGGGGACTAGCGACCTACAATGAGCAGTTCTTC. Translating it yields CASSWGLATYNEQFF.

The J gene is TRBJ1-5, the V gene TRBV19, with a tentative D call TRBD1 (5 bases). This CDR3 is 13 amino acids long. Germline CDR1 is LNHDA and CDR2 is SQIVND (reference sequence). V shed 3 bases and J shed 6 bases, with 9 bases lying between them. The DNA of the CDR3 is TGTGCCAGTAGTATCTGGGGCGGTCAGCCCCAGCATTTT. This encodes CASSIWGGQPQHF.

The V gene is TRBV5-1, the J gene TRBJ2-1; D is possibly TRBD1 (9 bases). The CDR3 extends over 17 amino acids. V lost 4 bases and J 0 bases, leaving 17 bases between the germline ends. The V gene's germline CDR1 is SGHRS and CDR2 YFSETQ. The CDR3 DNA reads as TGCGCCAGCAGCCGGAGCGGGGGACAGGGCTCCTACAATGAGCAGTTCTTC. This sequence encodes CASSRSGGQGSYNEQFF.

DNA of the CDR3: TGTGCCAGCAGGCCCGGCCCCCGAGGTACTGAAGCTTTCTTT. Translated: CASRPGPRGTEAFF. V and J are TRBV27 and TRBJ1-1, with D hard to call. The V gene's germline CDR1 is MNHEY and CDR2 SMNVEV (reference sequence). Between the trimmed V and J ends, which lost 6 bases and 5 bases, there was a span of 16 bases. This CDR3 region has 14 residues.

This clone was seen only once. This chain links TRBV5-4 with TRBJ2-2, with a possible D match to TRBD2 (6 bases). In germline, CDR1 is SGHNT, CDR2 YYREEE (reference sequence). V lost 5 bases to trimming and J lost 2 bases, with 16 bases between them. The length of the CDR3 is 16 residues. The CDR3, as DNA: TGTGCCAGCAGATGGTGGCGGGATAAAAACACCGGGGAGCTGTTTTTT. This translates into CASRWWRDKNTGELFF.

The gene calls are TRBV5-1 and TRBJ1-2; 7 nucleotides align to TRBD1. The trim removed 0 bases at V and 5 bases at J, leaving 7 bases unmatched. Germline lookup yields CDR1 SGHRS and CDR2 YFSETQ. CDR3 length equals 15 residues. CDR3 sequence (DNA): TGCGCCAGCAGCTTGGCGGCAGGGGGAAATTATGGCTACACCTTC. Protein: CASSLAAGGNYGYTF. Combining the CDR3 with reference TRBV5-1 and TRBJ1-2 gives the whole variable domain KAGVTQTPRYLIKTRGQQVTLSCSPISGHRSVSWYQQTPGQGLQFLFEYFSETQRNKGNFPGRFSGRQFSNSRSEMNVSTLELGDSALYLCASSLAAGGNYGYTFGSGTRLTVV.

The chain recombines TRBV10-3 with TRBJ1-1; a possible D gene is TRBD1 (5 bases). This CDR3 contains 13 residues. Germline values: CDR1 ENHRY, CDR2 SYGVKD. Trimming stripped 6 bases from V and 1 base from J, with 9 bases between. This chain's CDR3 is CAISVDRNTEAFF. Here the CDR3 DNA reads TGTGCCATCAGCGTTGACAGGAACACTGAAGCTTTCTTT.

This chain uses TRBV4-1 with TRBJ2-3; D is undetermined. Looked up from germline, CDR1 is MGHRA and CDR2 is YSYEKL. With 6 bases removed from V and 6 bases from J, the gap between germline ends came to 19 bases. CDR3 length equals 15 residues. The CDR3 DNA reads as TGCGCCAGCAGTCAAAGACGCGCACTGGGCGATACGCAGTATTTT. Translated, it gives CASSQRRALGDTQYF.

The chain carries TRBV2 and TRBJ2-3; 10 bases line up with TRBD2. Germline V gene data show CDR1 as SNHLY and CDR2 as FYNNEI. This CDR3 is built from 13 residues. V was pared by 10 bases and J by 5 bases, with 6 bases of the junction left unmatched. The CDR3 DNA reads TGTGCCACCCTAAGACTAGCGGGAGATACGCAGTATTTT. It encodes CATLRLAGDTQYF.

The gene calls are TRBV7-2 and TRBJ2-5; D not certain. V lost 3 bases and J 1 base, leaving 6 bases between the germline ends. The CDR3 is 13 amino acids. Germline loops: CDR1 SGHTA, CDR2 FQGNSA. This chain's CDR3 is CASSFESQETQYF. CDR3 in DNA: TGTGCCAGCAGCTTTGAGAGCCAAGAGACCCAGTACTTC.

The rearrangement joins TRBV7-3 to TRBJ2-2, with TRBD2 as a possible D gene (6 bases). The CDR3 spans 14 residues. Deletions cut 7 bases from V and 6 bases from J, with 15 bases between. CDR1 SGHTA and CDR2 FQGTGA come from the germline V gene. The CDR3 here is CASNSAGGSGELFF. The CDR3 DNA sequence: TGTGCCAGCAACAGTGCCGGGGGATCCGGGGAGCTGTTTTTT.

CDR3 DNA: TGTGCCAGCAGTCATTCAGGGTCGGGGCAGTTCTTC. It encodes CASSHSGSGQFF. This chain uses TRBV11-2 with TRBJ2-1; D may be TRBD1 (5 bases). Trimming took off 6 bases at V and 12 bases at J, with 15 bases between the two ends. Germline lookup yields CDR1 SGHAT and CDR2 FQNNGV. The CDR3 loop spans 12 amino acids.

The rearrangement joins TRBV11-3 to TRBJ2-7, with 10 bases matching TRBD2. CDR3 length equals 13 residues. CDR1 is SGHNT, CDR2 YENEEA, per germline. The J segment lost 3 bases and the V segment lost 5 bases, leaving 1 base of the junction unmatched. This chain's CDR3 is CASSPSGSYEQYF. In DNA, the CDR3 is TGTGCCAGCAGCCCTAGCGGGAGCTACGAGCAGTACTTC.

This chain joins TRBV2 and TRBJ2-7; 10 bases are a match to TRBD2. Germline lookup yields CDR1 SNHLY and CDR2 FYNNEI. This CDR3 region has 16 residues. Unmatched junction bases numbered 9, after V lost 5 bases and J lost 2 bases. In nucleotides, the CDR3 is TGTGCCAGCAGTTACGCCGGGACTAGCGTCCCCTACGAGCAGTACTTC. Protein product: CASSYAGTSVPYEQYF.

The V gene is TRBV10-3, the J gene TRBJ2-5; 9 bases align to TRBD2. With V trimmed by 3 bases and J by 1 base, 6 bases remained unmatched. The CDR3 is 16 amino acids. Germline assignment: CDR1 ENHRY and CDR2 SYGVKD. The CDR3 sequence is CAISDEAGGLQETQYF. The CDR3 nucleotides read TGTGCCATCAGTGATGAAGCGGGGGGACTCCAAGAGACCCAGTACTTC.

The chain combines TRBV9 with TRBJ2-3, with 7 bases fitting TRBD1. V dropped 6 bases and J dropped 5; count of bases not matched to a gene: 9. This CDR3 spans 14 amino acids. Germline V gene data show CDR1 as SGDLS and CDR2 as YYNGEE. The CDR3 DNA reads TGTGCCAGCACCGATGGACAGGTTTTAGATACGCAGTATTTT. Protein product: CASTDGQVLDTQYF.

The gene calls are TRBV25-1 and TRBJ1-1, with D tentatively TRBD1 (5 bases). CDR1 is MGHDK, CDR2 SYGVNS, per germline. Trimming took 1 base from V and 3 from J, leaving 12 bases between them. The CDR3 length is 15 residues. The DNA of the CDR3 is TGTGCCAGCAGTGAATCATTAGGGGCTGACACTGAAGCTTTCTTT. It is translated as CASSESLGADTEAFF.

The rearrangement joins TRBV10-3 to TRBJ2-1; the match to TRBD2 covers 9 bases. This CDR3 contains 17 residues. CDR1 ENHRY and CDR2 SYGVKD come from the germline V gene. Losses at the gene ends were 0 bases for V and 8 bases for J; bases not matched to a gene: 11. CDR3 nucleotide sequence: TGTGCCATCAGTGAGTCGATTTTCCAGCGGGAGGCCCATGAGCAGTTCTTC. It specifies CAISESIFQREAHEQFF.

The gene calls are TRBV14 and TRBJ1-2; D gene unclear. Germline CDR1 SGHDN, CDR2 FVKESK. The CDR3 consists of 13 residues. Trimming removed 4 bases from V and 8 bases from J, with 14 bases in between. The DNA for the CDR3 is TGTGCCAGCAGCCGACAAAACAGTGGGGGCTACACCTTC. Protein product: CASSRQNSGGYTF.

The rearrangement links TRBV11-1 to TRBJ2-7; 7 bases are shared with TRBD1. The ends lost 4 bases at V and 1 base at J; junction bases unmatched: 4. The CDR3 runs to 14 residues. The germline V gene encodes CDR1 SGHAT and CDR2 FQDESV (reference sequence). The CDR3 DNA follows: TGTGCCAGCAGCTCTGACAGGGCTTCCTACGAGCAGTACTTC. Its translation: CASSSDRASYEQYF.

The V call is TRBV2, the J call TRBJ1-4; 8 nucleotides align to TRBD1. Germline V gene lookup returns CDR1 SNHLY and CDR2 FYNNEI. The CDR3 consists of 16 residues. V lost 4 bases to trimming and J lost 5 bases; unmatched junction nucleotides: 9. CDR3 protein: CASSALAGQGNEKLFF. DNA of the CDR3: TGTGCCAGCAGTGCGTTAGCCGGACAGGGCAATGAAAAACTGTTTTTT.

J is TRBJ2-7 and V is TRBV6-5, with 10 nucleotides matching TRBD2. Germline CDR1 is MNHEY and CDR2 is SVGAGI. V gave up 5 bases and J gave up 6 bases; unmatched junction bases: 7. This CDR3 has 14 residues. As DNA, the CDR3 is TGTGCCAGCAGTCGACTAGCGGGTTCCGGCGAGCAGTACTTC. Encoded protein: CASSRLAGSGEQYF.

This chain links TRBV29-1 with TRBJ2-5; D gene uncertain. This CDR3 spans 10 amino acids. V was clipped by 3 bases and J by 9 bases, with 8 bases between them. The germline CDR1 and CDR2 sequences are SQVTM and ANQGSEA. CDR3 coding DNA: TGCAGCGTTGAGCTCAGTCCCCAGTACTTC. This translates into CSVELSPQYF.

The chain links TRBV5-1 to TRBJ2-7, with D perhaps TRBD1 (6 bases). Germline CDR1 SGHRS, CDR2 YFSETQ. The CDR3 totals 16 residues. Trimming pared 4 bases from V and 0 bases from J, leaving 17 bases between. In nucleotides, the CDR3 is TGCGCCAGCAGCCGTTCCAGGGACACCGGCTCCTACGAGCAGTACTTC. This translates into CASSRSRDTGSYEQYF.

The rearrangement joins TRBV19 to TRBJ2-7; 9 nucleotides agree with TRBD1. This CDR3 comprises 15 residues. V was pared by 2 bases and J by 4 bases, with 6 bases of the junction left unmatched. From germline, CDR1 is LNHDA and CDR2 SQIVND (reference sequence). This CDR3 is CASSIKQGAPYEQYF. For the CDR3, the DNA is TGTGCCAGTAGTATAAAACAGGGGGCGCCTTACGAGCAGTACTTC.

The chain has TRBV19 and TRBJ2-4; no definite D call. This CDR3 is built from 16 residues. Trimming took off 1 base at V and 2 bases at J, with 12 bases between the two ends. CDR1 and CDR2 from the germline V gene are LNHDA and SQIVND (reference sequence). The CDR3 sequence is CASSIVLHATKNIQYF. CDR3 nucleotide sequence: TGTGCCAGTAGTATAGTTTTGCACGCGACCAAAAACATTCAGTACTTC.